This T cell receptor (beta chain) was captured by sequencing in a study of CD8+ T cells in alopecia areata. Regarding treatment: oral pan-JAK inhibitor, 5-10 mg twice daily. Punch biopsies of lesional scalp, plus peripheral blood, were taken from alopecia areata patients. Separation by sorting yielded CD4+ and CD8+ T cells from PBMCs. The CDR3 consists of 15 residues. Germline loops: CDR1 LNHNV, CDR2 YYDKDF (reference sequence). The V end lost 0 bases, the J end lost 6 bases, and 13 bases lay between the germline ends. To note about this clone: Antigen specificity is unknown.

Findings and limits, study-wide: Baseline CD8+ expansion's link to response remains uncertain, as there was one nonresponder. Scalp and blood retained many expanded lesional clones during tofacitinib.

Once RNA had been extracted, it was reverse transcribed into cDNA to act as the sequencing template. TCRdb keeps only in-frame clones here, not all; method: immunoSEQ multiplex PCR. This sample has approximately 170,000 clones, with 60% found just once. This chain uses TRBV15 with TRBJ2-3; D gene unclear. Sequences were derived from CD4+ T cells sorted from blood, sampled at week 4, from a patient treated with tofacitinib. The clonotype comes from a human donor with alopecia areata. In DNA, the CDR3 is TGTGCCACCAGCAGAGACCCCGCTATCTTCGATACGCAGTATTTT. As protein: CATSRDPAIFDTQYF.